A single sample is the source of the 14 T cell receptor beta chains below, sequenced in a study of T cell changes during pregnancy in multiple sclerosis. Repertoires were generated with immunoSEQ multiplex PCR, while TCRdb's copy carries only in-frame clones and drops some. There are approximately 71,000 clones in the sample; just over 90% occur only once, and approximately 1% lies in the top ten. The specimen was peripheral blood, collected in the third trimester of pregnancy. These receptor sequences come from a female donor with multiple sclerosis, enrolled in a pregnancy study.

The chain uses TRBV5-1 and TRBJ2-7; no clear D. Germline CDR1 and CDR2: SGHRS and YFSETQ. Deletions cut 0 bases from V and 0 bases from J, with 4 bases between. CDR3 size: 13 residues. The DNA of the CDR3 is TGCGCCAGCAGCTTGGGGAGCTCCTACGAGCAGTACTTC. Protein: CASSLGSSYEQYF.

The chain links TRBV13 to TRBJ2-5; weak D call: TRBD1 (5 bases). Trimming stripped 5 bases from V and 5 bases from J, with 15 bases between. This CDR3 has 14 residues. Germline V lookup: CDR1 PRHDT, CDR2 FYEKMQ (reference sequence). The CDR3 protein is CASSPKTDWETQYF. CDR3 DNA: TGTGCCAGCAGCCCCAAGACAGATTGGGAGACCCAGTACTTC.

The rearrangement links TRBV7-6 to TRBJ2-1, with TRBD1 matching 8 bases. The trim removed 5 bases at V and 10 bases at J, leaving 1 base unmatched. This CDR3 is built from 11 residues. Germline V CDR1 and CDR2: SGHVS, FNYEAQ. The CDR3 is CASSGQGEQFF. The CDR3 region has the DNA TGTGCCAGCAGCGGACAGGGCGAGCAGTTCTTC. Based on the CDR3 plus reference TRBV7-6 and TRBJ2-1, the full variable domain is GAGVSQSPRYKVTKRGQDVALRCDPISGHVSLYWYRQALGQGPEFLTYFNYEAQQDKSGLPNDRFSAERPEGSISTLTIQRTEQRDSAMYRCASSGQGEQFFGPGTRLTVL.

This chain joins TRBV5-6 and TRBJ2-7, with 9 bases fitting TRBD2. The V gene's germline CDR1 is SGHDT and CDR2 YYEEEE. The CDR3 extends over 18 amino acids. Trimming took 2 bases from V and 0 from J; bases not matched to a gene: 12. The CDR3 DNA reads TGTGCCAGCAGCTTTGGCGGGAGGGCCTGGGCGTACTCCTACGAGCAGTACTTC. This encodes CASSFGGRAWAYSYEQYF.

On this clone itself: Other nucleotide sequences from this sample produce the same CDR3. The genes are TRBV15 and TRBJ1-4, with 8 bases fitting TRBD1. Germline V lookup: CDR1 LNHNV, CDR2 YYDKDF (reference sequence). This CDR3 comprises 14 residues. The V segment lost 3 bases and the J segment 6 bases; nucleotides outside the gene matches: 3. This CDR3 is CATSSGQGDEKLFF. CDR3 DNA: TGTGCCACCAGCAGTGGACAGGGTGATGAAAAACTGTTTTTT.

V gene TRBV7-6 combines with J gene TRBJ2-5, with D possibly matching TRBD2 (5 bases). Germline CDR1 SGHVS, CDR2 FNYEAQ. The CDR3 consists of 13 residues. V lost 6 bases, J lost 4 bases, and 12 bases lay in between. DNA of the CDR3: TGTGCCAGCAGTGAACGGAGCGGAGAGACCCAGTACTTC. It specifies CASSERSGETQYF.

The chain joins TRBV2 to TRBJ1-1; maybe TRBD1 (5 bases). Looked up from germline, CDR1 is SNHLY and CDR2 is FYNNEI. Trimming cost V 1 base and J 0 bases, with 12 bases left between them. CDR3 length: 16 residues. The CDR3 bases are TGTGCCAGCAGTGAAGGGTGGGCAGGGATGAACACTGAAGCTTTCTTT. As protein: CASSEGWAGMNTEAFF.

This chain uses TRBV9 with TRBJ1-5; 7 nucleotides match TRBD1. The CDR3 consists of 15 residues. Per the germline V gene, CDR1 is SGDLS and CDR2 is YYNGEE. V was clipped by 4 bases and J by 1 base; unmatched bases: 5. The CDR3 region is CASSPGGLSNQPQHF. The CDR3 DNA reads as TGTGCCAGCAGCCCAGGGGGGTTGAGCAATCAGCCCCAGCATTTT.

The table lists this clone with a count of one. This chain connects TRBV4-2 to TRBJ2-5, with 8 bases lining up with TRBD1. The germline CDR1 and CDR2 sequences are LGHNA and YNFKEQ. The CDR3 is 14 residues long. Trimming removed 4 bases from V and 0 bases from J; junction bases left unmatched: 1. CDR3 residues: CASSRDRNQETQYF. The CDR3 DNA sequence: TGTGCCAGCAGCCGGGACAGGAACCAAGAGACCCAGTACTTC.

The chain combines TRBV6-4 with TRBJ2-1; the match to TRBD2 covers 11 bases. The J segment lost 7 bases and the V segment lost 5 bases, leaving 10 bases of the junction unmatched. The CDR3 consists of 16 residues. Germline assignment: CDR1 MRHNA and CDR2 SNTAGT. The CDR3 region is CASSSIAGGPGNEQFF. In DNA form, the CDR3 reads TGTGCCAGCAGTTCAATAGCGGGAGGGCCCGGAAATGAGCAGTTCTTC.

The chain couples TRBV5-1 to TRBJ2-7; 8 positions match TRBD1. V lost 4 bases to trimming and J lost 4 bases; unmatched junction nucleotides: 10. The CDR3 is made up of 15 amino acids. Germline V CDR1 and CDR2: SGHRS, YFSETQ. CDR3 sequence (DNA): TGCGCCAGCAGCACCTCCGGGACAGGAACTTACGAGCAGTACTTC. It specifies CASSTSGTGTYEQYF.

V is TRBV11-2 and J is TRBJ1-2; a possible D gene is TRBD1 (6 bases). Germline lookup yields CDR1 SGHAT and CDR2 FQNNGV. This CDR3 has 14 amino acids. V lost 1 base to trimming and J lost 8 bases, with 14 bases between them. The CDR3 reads CASSLGGTTRGYTF. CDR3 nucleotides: TGTGCCAGCAGCTTAGGTGGGACAACAAGGGGCTACACCTTC.

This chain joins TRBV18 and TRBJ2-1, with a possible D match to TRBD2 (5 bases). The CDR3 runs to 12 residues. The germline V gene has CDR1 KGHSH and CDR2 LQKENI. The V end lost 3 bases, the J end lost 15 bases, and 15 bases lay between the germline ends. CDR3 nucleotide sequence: TGTGCCAGCTCACCTATCGAGGGAGAAGGGTTCTTC. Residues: CASSPIEGEGFF.

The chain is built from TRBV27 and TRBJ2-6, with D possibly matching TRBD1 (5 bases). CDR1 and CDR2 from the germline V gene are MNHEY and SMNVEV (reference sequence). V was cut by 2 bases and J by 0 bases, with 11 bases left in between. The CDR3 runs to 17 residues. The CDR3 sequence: CASSLGQGISGANVLTF. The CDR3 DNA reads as TGTGCCAGCAGTTTAGGCCAGGGAATCTCTGGGGCCAACGTCCTGACTTTC.